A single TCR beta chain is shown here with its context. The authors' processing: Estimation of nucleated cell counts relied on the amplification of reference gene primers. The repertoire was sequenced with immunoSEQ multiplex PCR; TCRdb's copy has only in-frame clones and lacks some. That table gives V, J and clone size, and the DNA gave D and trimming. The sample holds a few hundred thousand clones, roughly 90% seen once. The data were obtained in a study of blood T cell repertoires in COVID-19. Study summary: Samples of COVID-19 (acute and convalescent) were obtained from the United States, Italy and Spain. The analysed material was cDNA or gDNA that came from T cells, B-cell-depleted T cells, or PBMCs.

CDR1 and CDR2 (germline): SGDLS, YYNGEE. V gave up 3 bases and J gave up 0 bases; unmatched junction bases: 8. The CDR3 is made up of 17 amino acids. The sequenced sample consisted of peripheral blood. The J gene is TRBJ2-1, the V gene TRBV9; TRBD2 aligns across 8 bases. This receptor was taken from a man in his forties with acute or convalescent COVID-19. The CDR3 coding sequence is TGTGCCAGCAGCGACCGGATGAGCGGGAGCTCCTACAATGAGCAGTTCTTC. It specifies CASSDRMSGSSYNEQFF.